This entry describes one TCR beta chain. A junction end diverges from the germline sequence, so it may reflect a read error. The CDR3 covers 11 residues. CDR1 is DFQATT, CDR2 SNEGSKA, per germline (reference sequence). The assay was immunoSEQ multiplex PCR, and TCRdb's table has in-frame clones only and misses some. Among about 2.4 million clones listed, around 94% were seen once. The sample belongs to a study of shared clonotypes between healthy human individuals. The clonotype originates from a man aged 18 to 30 in good health. The specimen was naive CD4+ T cells sorted from blood. Described subset: CD45RA+ positively selected. V and J are TRBV20-1 and TRBJ1-2; D gene unclear. The CDR3 region has the DNA TGCAGTGCTAGCGTGGACTATGGCTACGCCTTC. Translation: CSASVDYGYAF.